Below are 11 T cell receptor beta chains sequenced from a single sample in a study of blood T cell repertoires in COVID-19. Profiled with immunoSEQ multiplex PCR; TCRdb holds only in-frame clones, not every one. The sample holds some 40,000 clones, roughly 91% seen once. Source material: peripheral blood. All receptors come from a human donor in a cohort sampled during active COVID-19.

This clone was seen once. This chain links TRBV9 with TRBJ2-1; no clear D. Germline CDR1 reads SGDLS; CDR2 reads YYNGEE. The CDR3 is made up of 16 amino acids. Trimming stripped 0 bases from V and 0 bases from J, with 10 bases between. As DNA, the CDR3 is TGTGCCAGCAGCGTAGCTGGCGGCGGCTCCTACAATGAGCAGTTCTTC. As protein: CASSVAGGGSYNEQFF.

The V call is TRBV4-2, the J call TRBJ2-5, with 10 bases lining up with TRBD2. Per germline, CDR1 LGHNA and CDR2 YNFKEQ. V lost 0 bases and J lost 5; bases outside the gene matches: 12. The CDR3 totals 18 residues. CDR3 nucleotides: TGTGCCAGCAGCCAAGATCCCCTAAGGAGCGGGAGGGGTGAGACCCAGTACTTC. Translation gives CASSQDPLRSGRGETQYF.

The chain links TRBV7-2 to TRBJ1-2, with D hard to call. V gave up 2 bases and J gave up 5 bases, with 15 bases separating them. The CDR3 has 15 residues. CDR1 and CDR2 from the germline V gene are SGHTA and FQGNSA. The CDR3 nucleotides are TGTGCCAGCAGCTTATACGGAGACTTGCAATATGGCTACACCTTC. As protein: CASSLYGDLQYGYTF.

The V call is TRBV28, the J call TRBJ2-7; 7 nucleotides match TRBD1. Germline trimming cut 3 bases from V and 0 bases from J; bases unmatched to any gene: 11. The CDR3 has 17 amino acids. Germline V CDR1 and CDR2: MDHEN, SYDVKM. CDR3 sequence reads: CASSFLLTGTSSYEQYF. As DNA, the CDR3 is TGTGCCAGCAGTTTCCTACTGACAGGGACGAGCTCCTACGAGCAGTACTTC.

V usage is TRBV10-3 and J usage is TRBJ2-1, with 8 nucleotides matching TRBD2. CDR1 is ENHRY and CDR2 is SYGVKD in the germline V gene. Trimming removed 8 bases from V and 6 bases from J; junction bases left unmatched: 9. There are 14 residues in the CDR3. DNA of the CDR3: TGTGCCATCCAAGCGGGAGAGGGGCTCAATGAGCAGTTCTTC. As protein: CAIQAGEGLNEQFF.

This clone was counted between two and nine times. This chain connects TRBV5-1 to TRBJ2-1; TRBD1 might be the D (6 bases). With 2 bases removed from V and 7 bases from J, the gap between germline ends came to 16 bases. CDR1 and CDR2 (germline): SGHRS, YFSETQ. CDR3 length equals 15 residues. CDR3 in DNA: TGCGCCAGCAGCTTCCAGGGGACCACTGCTAATGAGCAGTTCTTC. This translates into CASSFQGTTANEQFF.

The rearrangement uses TRBV7-3 and TRBJ2-1; 8 bases are a match to TRBD1. CDR1 and CDR2 from the germline V gene are SGHTA and FQGTGA. V trimming: 5 bases; J trimming: 6 bases; junction bases outside the gene matches: 9. The CDR3 extends over 15 amino acids. The CDR3 spells CASSLQQDRVNEQFF. Here the CDR3 DNA reads TGTGCCAGCAGCCTACAGCAGGACAGGGTCAATGAGCAGTTCTTC.

The chain combines TRBV5-1 with TRBJ1-1; tentatively, D is TRBD1 (5 bases). The CDR3 consists of 14 residues. Trimming left V 0 bases short and J 0 bases short, with 6 bases between. CDR1 SGHRS and CDR2 YFSETQ come from the germline V gene. The CDR3: CASSLGGMNTEAFF. The CDR3 nucleotides read TGCGCCAGCAGCTTGGGGGGCATGAACACTGAAGCTTTCTTT.

This chain connects TRBV5-6 to TRBJ1-1, with no clear D. CDR1 and CDR2 (germline): SGHDT, YYEEEE. Trimming left V 2 bases short and J 7 bases short, with 9 bases between. The CDR3 covers 12 residues. CDR3 region: CASSFGEVEAFF. DNA of the CDR3: TGTGCCAGCAGCTTTGGGGAGGTTGAAGCTTTCTTT.

This rearrangement joins TRBV5-1 to TRBJ2-2; D unclear. Germline V gene lookup returns CDR1 SGHRS and CDR2 YFSETQ. The CDR3 length is 15 residues. V was pared by 6 bases and J by 1 base, with 13 bases between. The CDR3 nucleotides read TGCGCCAGCAAACTTAACGGAGAGAACACCGGGGAGCTGTTTTTT. It is translated as CASKLNGENTGELFF.

The chain employs TRBV4-1 and TRBJ2-6; D possibly corresponds to TRBD2 (6 bases). CDR3 length: 15 amino acids. V lost 4 bases to trimming and J lost 14 bases, with 21 bases between them. Germline-derived CDR1 and CDR2 are MGHRA and YSYEKL. CDR3 amino acids: CASSLGGLTTAFLTF. Written as DNA, the CDR3 is TGCGCCAGCAGCCTTGGGGGACTGACGACCGCCTTCCTGACTTTC.